These 3 T cell receptor beta chains share one sample of origin, sequenced in a study of T cells after yellow fever vaccination. TCRdb redid the calling of the 5' RACE reads with MiXCR, one entry per CDR3 protein. The top ten clones hold just over 35% of a sample with about 57,000 distinct CDR3 sequences, around 7.4% of them seen once. Specimen: CD8+ T cells sorted from PBMCs, collected 15 days after the yellow fever booster vaccination. These TCRs come from a man aged 25-45 years who received the YFV17D yellow fever vaccine.

This clonotype has ten or more counts. J is TRBJ2-5 and V is TRBV6-5; D perhaps matches TRBD2 (5 bases). V dropped 4 bases and J dropped 1 base, with 13 bases sitting between them. The CDR3 runs 15 residues. CDR1 and CDR2 (germline): MNHEY, SVGAGI. CDR3 region: CASSSLGSSQETQYF. CDR3 nucleotides: TGTGCCAGCAGTTCTCTGGGGAGTTCCCAAGAGACCCAGTACTTC.

Ten or more counts support this clonotype. This chain connects TRBV28 to TRBJ2-3; 8 bases align to TRBD1. Germline V CDR1 and CDR2: MDHEN, SYDVKM. This CDR3 comprises 16 residues. V was pared by 6 bases and J by 0 bases, with 8 bases of the junction left unmatched. The CDR3 DNA sequence: TGTGCCAGCAGGACCATAGGGACAGGAAGCACAGATACGCAGTATTTT. This translates into CASRTIGTGSTDTQYF.

This clonotype was found many times. The chain is built from TRBV5-1 and TRBJ2-7; weak D call: TRBD1 (5 bases). This CDR3 is 13 amino acids long. The V gene lost 5 bases and the J gene lost 3 bases, with 12 bases spanning the gap. Germline CDR1 SGHRS, CDR2 YFSETQ. CDR3 in DNA: TGCGCCAGCAGTCAGGTTCAGGGCTACGAGCAGTACTTC. The encoded protein is CASSQVQGYEQYF.